Below, 10 T cell receptor beta chains from the same sample are listed, as sequenced in a study of early T cells in non-severe SARS-CoV-2 infection. MiXCR, applied by TCRdb to the 5' RACE reads, yields one record per CDR3 protein. Counted here are about 27,000 distinct CDR3 sequences, about 2.9% occurring once; the ten biggest clones make up over 0.65%. The sequenced material came from whole blood. The receptors come from an adult who was a healthcare worker with PCR-confirmed SARS-CoV-2 infection or an uninfected control (not recorded which).

The chain carries TRBV20-1 and TRBJ2-3; the D gene is possibly TRBD2 (6 bases). This CDR3 spans 15 amino acids. Germline lookup yields CDR1 DFQATT and CDR2 SNEGSKA (reference sequence). Trimming stripped 3 bases from V and 0 bases from J, with 13 bases between. This CDR3 reads CSARGTFTSTDTQYF. The CDR3 DNA is TGCAGTGCTAGGGGGACTTTTACTAGCACAGATACGCAGTATTTT.

Ten or more counts support this clonotype. The rearrangement uses TRBV20-1 and TRBJ2-5; tentative D call: TRBD2 (6 bases). V dropped 7 bases and J dropped 0 bases, with 9 bases sitting between them. Germline loops: CDR1 DFQATT, CDR2 SNEGSKA (reference sequence). The CDR3 has 12 residues. For the CDR3, the DNA is TGCAGTGTAGGCGGGGACCAAGAGACCCAGTACTTC. It encodes CSVGGDQETQYF.

This clonotype was counted between two and nine times. The chain carries TRBV12-3 or TRBV12-4 and TRBJ2-5, with 14 bases matching TRBD2. V shed 6 bases and J 5 bases; nucleotides not matched to a gene: 5. This CDR3 has 15 residues. This CDR3 reads CASSGLAGGIETQYF. The DNA for the CDR3 is TGTGCCAGCAGCGGACTAGCGGGGGGAATCGAGACCCAGTACTTC.

This clonotype is medium-sized. The chain links TRBV6-1 to TRBJ2-1, with TRBD1 matching 7 bases. The CDR3 covers 15 residues. Trimming took 10 bases from V and 7 from J; bases not matched to a gene: 16. Germline V gene lookup returns CDR1 MNHNS and CDR2 SASEGT. The CDR3 nucleotides are TGTGCCACCATGGAACCGGGACAGCGATCGAATGAGCAGTTCTTC. This codes for CATMEPGQRSNEQFF.

The chain has TRBV14 and TRBJ2-1; weak D call: TRBD1 (6 bases). V lost 6 bases and J 4 bases, leaving 10 bases between the germline ends. The CDR3 length is 13 residues. Germline V lookup: CDR1 SGHDN, CDR2 FVKESK. CDR3 protein: CASSGTLYNEQFF. DNA for the CDR3: TGTGCCAGCAGTGGGACACTTTACAATGAGCAGTTCTTC. Full variable domain (outside the CDR3, taken from reference TRBV14 and TRBJ2-1): EAGVTQFPSHSVIEKGQTVTLRCDPISGHDNLYWYRRVMGKEIKFLLHFVKESKQDESGMPNNRFLAERTGGTYSTLKVQPAELEDSGVYFCASSGTLYNEQFFGPGTRLTVL.

This clonotype was picked up many times. The genes are TRBV25-1 and TRBJ2-2; TRBD1 aligns across 9 bases. This CDR3 is built from 14 residues. V was clipped by 5 bases and J by 3 bases; unmatched bases: 1. CDR1 is MGHDK, CDR2 SYGVNS, per germline. Here the CDR3 DNA reads TGTGCCAGCAGTACAGGGGGCGACACCGGGGAGCTGTTTTTT. It codes for CASSTGGDTGELFF.

This clonotype came up many times. The V and J genes are TRBV29-1 and TRBJ2-5, with D unclear. V was trimmed by 7 bases and J by 1 base, leaving 10 bases between them. Germline-derived CDR1 and CDR2 are SQVTM and ANQGSEA. The CDR3 has 12 amino acids. CDR3 protein: CSAFVGQETQYF. DNA of the CDR3: TGCAGCGCCTTCGTGGGCCAAGAGACCCAGTACTTC. The entire variable domain, with the rest obtained from reference TRBV29-1 and TRBJ2-5, is as follows: SAVISQKPSRDICQRGTSLTIQCQVDSQVTMMFWYRQQPGQSLTLIATANQGSEATYESGFVIDKFPISRPNLTFSTLTVSNMSPEDSSIYLCSAFVGQETQYFGPGTRLLVL.

The V call is TRBV5-1, the J call TRBJ2-5; 8 bases are shared with TRBD1. Germline-derived CDR1 and CDR2 are SGHRS and YFSETQ. CDR3 size: 15 residues. V gave up 0 bases and J gave up 9 bases; unmatched junction bases: 10. Written as DNA, the CDR3 is TGCGCCAGCAGCTTGGAAGAGGGACAGGTCTCCCCCCAGTACTTC. Its translation is CASSLEEGQVSPQYF. Full variable domain (missing parts from reference TRBV5-1 and TRBJ2-5): KAGVTQTPRYLIKTRGQQVTLSCSPISGHRSVSWYQQTPGQGLQFLFEYFSETQRNKGNFPGRFSGRQFSNSRSEMNVSTLELGDSALYLCASSLEEGQVSPQYFGPGTRLLVL.

The chain recombines TRBV10-3 with TRBJ1-2; the D is unclear. Germline CDR1 ENHRY, CDR2 SYGVKD. V was pared by 2 bases and J by 5 bases, with 6 bases between. The CDR3 is 12 amino acids. The DNA for the CDR3 is TGTGCCATCAGTGAGAGCCCGTATGGCTACACCTTC. It yields the protein CAISESPYGYTF.

This clonotype has ten or more counts. J is TRBJ2-7 and V is TRBV7-2; 7 nucleotides match TRBD2. The V gene's germline CDR1 is SGHTA and CDR2 FQGNSA. The V and J ends lost 1 base and 6 bases, in that order; junction bases with no gene match: 9. The length of the CDR3 is 15 residues. The CDR3 reads CASSLEFGGDFEQYV. As DNA, the CDR3 is TGTGCCAGCAGCTTAGAATTTGGGGGGGATTTCGAGCAGTACGTC.